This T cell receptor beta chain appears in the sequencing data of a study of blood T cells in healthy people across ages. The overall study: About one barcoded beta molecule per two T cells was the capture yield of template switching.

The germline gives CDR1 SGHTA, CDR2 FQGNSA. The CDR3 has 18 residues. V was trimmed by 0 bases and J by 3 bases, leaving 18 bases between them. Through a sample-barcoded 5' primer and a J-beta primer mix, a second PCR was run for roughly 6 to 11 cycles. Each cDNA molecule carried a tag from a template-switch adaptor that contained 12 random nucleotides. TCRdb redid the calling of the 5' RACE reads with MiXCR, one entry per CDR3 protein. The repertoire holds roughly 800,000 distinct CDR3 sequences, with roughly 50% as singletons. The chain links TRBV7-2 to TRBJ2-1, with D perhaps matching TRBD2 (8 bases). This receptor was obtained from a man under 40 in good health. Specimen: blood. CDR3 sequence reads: CASSLASRGRGDYNEQFF. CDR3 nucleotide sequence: TGTGCCAGCAGCTTAGCTTCGAGGGGGCGGGGGGACTACAATGAGCAGTTCTTC.